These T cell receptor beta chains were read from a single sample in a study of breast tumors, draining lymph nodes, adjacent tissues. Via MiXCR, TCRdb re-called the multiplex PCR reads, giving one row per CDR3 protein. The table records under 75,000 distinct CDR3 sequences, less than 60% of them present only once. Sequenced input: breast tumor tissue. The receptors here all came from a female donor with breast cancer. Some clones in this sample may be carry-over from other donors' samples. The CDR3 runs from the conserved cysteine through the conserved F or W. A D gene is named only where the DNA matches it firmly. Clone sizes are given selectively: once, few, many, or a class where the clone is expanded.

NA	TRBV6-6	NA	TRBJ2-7	CASTPEQGGEQYF	TGTGCCAGCACCCCCGAACAGGGCGGCGAGCAGTACTTC
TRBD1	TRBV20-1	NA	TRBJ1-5	CSARDEGLGGSGSPQHF	TGCAGTGCTAGAGATGAGGGGCTAGGGGGCAGCGGTTCACCCCAGCATTTT
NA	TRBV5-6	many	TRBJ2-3	CASSLGSYPTDTQYF	TGTGCCAGCAGCTTGGGGAGTTATCCGACAGATACGCAGTATTTT
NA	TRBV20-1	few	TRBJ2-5	CSASILGSQETQYF	TGCAGTGCTAGCATCCTAGGGTCCCAAGAGACCCAGTACTTC
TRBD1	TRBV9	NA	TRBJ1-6	CASRFTGGAGSPLHF	TGTGCCAGCAGATTTACAGGGGGCGCCGGTTCACCCCTCCACTTT
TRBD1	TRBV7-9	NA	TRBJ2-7	CASQTGMAYEQYF	TGTGCCAGCCAGACAGGGATGGCCTACGAGCAGTACTTC
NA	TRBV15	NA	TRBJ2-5	CATSRDRAEETQYF	TGTGCCACCAGCAGAGATCGGGCAGAAGAGACCCAGTACTTC
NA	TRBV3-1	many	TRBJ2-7	CASSQTPFVSTGEQYF	TGTGCCAGCAGCCAAACCCCGTTCGTCTCTACGGGCGAGCAGTACTTC
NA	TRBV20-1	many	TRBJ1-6	CSARDSTLNPYNSPLHF	TGCAGTGCTAGAGATTCTACCCTTAACCCCTATAATTCACCCCTCCACTTT
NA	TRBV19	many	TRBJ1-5	CASSMAGTGRDFYSNQPQHF	TGTGCCAGTAGTATGGCGGGGACCGGTAGGGATTTTTATAGCAATCAGCCCCAGCATTTT
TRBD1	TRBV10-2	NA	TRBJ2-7	CASSDGTGDYEQYF	TGCGCCAGTTCCGATGGGACAGGGGATTACGAGCAGTACTTC
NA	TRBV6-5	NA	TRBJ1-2	CASSHHRVLGYTF	TGTGCCAGCAGTCACCACAGGGTCCTCGGCTACACCTTC
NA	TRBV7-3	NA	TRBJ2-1	CASSLKGWAAEDEQFF	TGTGCCAGCAGCTTAAAAGGTTGGGCTGCGGAAGATGAGCAGTTCTTC
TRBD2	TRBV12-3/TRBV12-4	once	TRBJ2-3	CASSEMGLEADTQYF	TGTGCCAGCAGTGAAATGGGACTAGAAGCAGATACGCAGTATTTT
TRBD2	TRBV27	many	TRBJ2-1	CASSLPPTSGRNEQFF	TGTGCCAGCAGTTTACCCCCGACTAGCGGGAGGAATGAGCAGTTCTTC